This is a list of T cell receptor beta chains from one sample in a study of Graves' ophthalmopathy and Graves' hyperthyroidism. TCRdb reanalysed the multiplex PCR reads using MiXCR and keeps one entry per CDR3 protein. This sample has around 400,000 distinct CDR3 sequences; approximately 20% occur once, and the top ten carry about 1.6%. What was sequenced was peripheral blood. The receptors were gathered from a woman younger than 35 with Graves' ophthalmopathy. CDR3s include the opening cysteine and the closing phenylalanine or tryptophan. D genes are given only for firm matches. Not every row has a clone size; where given, it reads once, few, many or a size class.

-,TRBV28,many,15,TRBJ2-5,CASSLTPGTQETQYF,TGTGCCAGCAGTTTAACGCCAGGGACTCAAGAGACCCAGTACTTC
TRBD1,TRBV18,-,16,TRBJ1-1,CASSVTQQGFDTEAFF,TGTGCCAGCTCAGTAACCCAACAGGGGTTTGACACTGAAGCTTTCTTT
-,TRBV6-1,-,15,TRBJ2-5,CASTTELGREETQYF,TGTGCCAGCACCACCGAGCTAGGGAGAGAAGAGACCCAGTACTTC
TRBD2,TRBV12-3/TRBV12-4,-,14,TRBJ2-7,CASNVAGVSYEQYF,TGTGCCAGCAACGTAGCGGGAGTGTCCTACGAGCAGTACTTC
TRBD1,TRBV6-1,many,17,TRBJ1-6,CASSPFPGTVQNSPLHF,TGTGCCAGCAGCCCTTTCCCCGGGACAGTACAGAATTCACCCCTCCACTTT
TRBD1,TRBV10-3,many,14,TRBJ2-4,CAISGETGKNIQYF,TGTGCCATCAGTGGGGAGACAGGGAAAAACATTCAGTACTTC
-,TRBV6-1,-,15,TRBJ2-7,CASSRGRRSSYEQYF,TGTGCCAGCAGCCGGGGGCGCCGAAGCTCCTACGAGCAGTACTTC
TRBD1,TRBV5-1,-,14,TRBJ2-7,CASNSGTGNYEQYF,TGCGCCAGCAACTCCGGGACAGGGAATTACGAGCAGTACTTC
-,TRBV3-1,many,16,TRBJ2-7,CASSQDIGISWVEQYF,TGTGCCAGCAGCCAAGATATAGGGATCTCTTGGGTCGAGCAGTACTTC
-,TRBV30,-,12,TRBJ2-7,CAWSSAGREQYF,TGTGCCTGGAGTAGCGCAGGGCGGGAGCAGTACTTC
-,TRBV6-2/TRBV6-3,many,13,TRBJ2-2,CASTSPNTGELFF,TGTGCCAGCACTAGCCCGAACACCGGGGAGCTGTTTTTT
TRBD1,TRBV11-2,many,15,TRBJ2-7,CASSLGQGEGYEQYF,TGTGCCAGCAGCTTAGGACAGGGAGAAGGTTACGAGCAGTACTTC